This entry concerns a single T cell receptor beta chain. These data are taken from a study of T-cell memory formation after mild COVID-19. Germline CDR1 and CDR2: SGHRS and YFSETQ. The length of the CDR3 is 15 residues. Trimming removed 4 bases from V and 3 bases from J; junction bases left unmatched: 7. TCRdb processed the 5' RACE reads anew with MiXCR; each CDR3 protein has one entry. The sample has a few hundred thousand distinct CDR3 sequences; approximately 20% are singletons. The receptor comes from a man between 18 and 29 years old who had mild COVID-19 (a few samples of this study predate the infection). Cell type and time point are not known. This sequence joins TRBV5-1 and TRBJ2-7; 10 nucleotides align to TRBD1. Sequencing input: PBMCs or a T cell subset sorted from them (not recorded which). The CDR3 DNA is TGCGCCAGCAGCCCCGGGACAGGGGACTACTACGAGCAGTACTTC. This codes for CASSPGTGDYYEQYF.